Presented here are 8 T cell receptor beta chains from one specimen sequenced in a study of somatic mutations in cytotoxic T cells in rheumatoid arthritis. Clones were sequenced by immunoSEQ multiplex PCR, and TCRdb holds only the in-frame ones, with some missing. The sample yields roughly 13,000 clones, approximately 84% seen once. Sequencing used CD8+ T cells sorted from blood. Receptor source: an adult with rheumatoid arthritis.

This clone occurred a few times. The rearrangement joins TRBV10-3 to TRBJ2-1; 12 nucleotides align to TRBD2. Germline-derived CDR1 and CDR2 are ENHRY and SYGVKD. V shed 3 bases and J 3 bases; nucleotides not matched to a gene: 6. The CDR3 length is 17 residues. DNA for the CDR3: TGTGCCATCAGTGACCCCGGGACTAGCGGGTACTACAATGAGCAGTTCTTC. As protein: CAISDPGTSGYYNEQFF.

The chain uses TRBV27 and TRBJ1-1; D is undetermined. Trimming pared 8 bases from V and 4 bases from J, leaving 14 bases between. Germline V gene lookup returns CDR1 MNHEY and CDR2 SMNVEV (reference sequence). This CDR3 is 13 amino acids long. The CDR3 spells CASGPPRPTEAFF. In nucleotides, the CDR3 is TGTGCCAGCGGTCCTCCCCGGCCCACTGAAGCTTTCTTT.

The chain has TRBV9 and TRBJ2-1; a possible D gene is TRBD1 (5 bases). The CDR3 spans 13 residues. With 7 bases removed from V and 5 bases from J, the gap between germline ends came to 13 bases. CDR1 SGDLS and CDR2 YYNGEE come from the germline V gene. CDR3 nucleotide sequence: TGTGCCAGCGGCCTAGGGGCTGACAATGAGCAGTTCTTC. Translation gives CASGLGADNEQFF.

The chain employs TRBV7-9 and TRBJ1-2; TRBD1 aligns across 7 bases. This CDR3 is built from 13 residues. J gave up 6 bases and V 5 bases, and 6 bases lay outside the gene matches. The germline CDR1 and CDR2 sequences are SEHNR and FQNEAQ (reference sequence). The CDR3 loop reads CASSARDRDGYTF. CDR3 nucleotides: TGTGCCAGCAGCGCACGCGACAGGGATGGCTACACCTTC.

V is TRBV6-1 and J is TRBJ2-6, with D perhaps matching TRBD1 (6 bases). The CDR3 consists of 15 residues. Trimming shortened V by 6 bases and J by 1 base, and 10 bases separated the two germline ends. Germline V lookup: CDR1 MNHNS, CDR2 SASEGT. CDR3 coding DNA: TGTGCCAGCAGAGCCGGACAGTCTGGGGCCAACGTCCTGACTTTC. It specifies CASRAGQSGANVLTF.

This clone was seen just once. The chain is built from TRBV14 and TRBJ1-2; tentatively, D is TRBD1 (6 bases). This CDR3 is 14 amino acids long. V dropped 3 bases and J dropped 5 bases, with 13 bases sitting between them. The V gene's germline CDR1 is SGHDN and CDR2 FVKESK. The CDR3 region is CASSQGHLGYGYTF. As DNA, the CDR3 is TGTGCCAGCAGCCAGGGACACCTTGGGTATGGCTACACCTTC.

The V and J genes are TRBV2 and TRBJ2-7, with D unresolved. The V and J ends lost 0 bases and 0 bases respectively, with 6 bases between them. Germline-derived CDR1 and CDR2 are SNHLY and FYNNEI. The CDR3 has 14 amino acids. The CDR3 loop is CASSEAAFSYEQYF. CDR3 bases: TGTGCCAGCAGTGAAGCAGCGTTCTCCTACGAGCAGTACTTC.

The J gene is TRBJ2-1, the V gene TRBV27; D is unresolved. Germline loops: CDR1 MNHEY, CDR2 SMNVEV (reference sequence). This CDR3 contains 16 residues. V was cut by 8 bases and J by 4 bases, with 21 bases left in between. CDR3 nucleotides: TGTGCCAGCGGTCCTCCCCCGCTACGGCTATACAATGAGCAGTTCTTC. Amino acids: CASGPPPLRLYNEQFF.